This is a list of T cell receptor beta chains from one sample in a study of blood T cell repertoires in COVID-19. TCRdb's copy holds only in-frame clones and misses some; the assay was immunoSEQ multiplex PCR. The sample lists 650,000 to 800,000 clones; just under 90% were seen once. The source material was peripheral blood. These receptors all come from a woman aged 18-29 years with acute or convalescent COVID-19. CDR3s include the opening cysteine and the closing phenylalanine or tryptophan. The D gene is left open where the match is weak. Size is stated for part of the rows, as once, few or many counts, or as a class when the clone is expanded.

15	TRBV11-3	TRBJ1-5	.	TRBD1	TGTGCCAGCAGCCCCCGGACAGGGAGGAGGCAGCCCCAGCATTTT	CASSPRTGRRQPQHF
12	TRBV18	TRBJ1-1	.	TRBD1	TGTGCCAGCTCACCCGGACAGGGAGGGGCTTTCTTT	CASSPGQGGAFF
19	TRBV11-3	TRBJ1-6	once	TRBD1	TGTGCCAGCGAGAGTAAAGGACAGGGATCCGTCTGGGTCTATTCACCCCTCCACTTT	CASESKGQGSVWVYSPLHF
13	TRBV27	TRBJ2-7	.	.	TGTGCCAGCAGTTTTGGGTGGGCTTACGAGCAGTACTTC	CASSFGWAYEQYF
15	TRBV6-5	TRBJ2-1	.	TRBD1	TGTGCCAGCAGTTACCCCACAGGGGGCTTGAATGAGCAGTTCTTC	CASSYPTGGLNEQFF
14	TRBV3-1/TRBV3-2	TRBJ2-3	.	.	TGTGCCAGCAGCCAAGCTAACCTCAAGTATACGCAGTATTTT	CASSQANLKYTQYF
12	TRBV4-1	TRBJ1-2	once	TRBD1	TGCGCCAGCAGCCCGACAGGGCTGGGATACACCTTC	CASSPTGLGYTF
13	TRBV9	TRBJ1-4	.	.	TGTGCCAGCAGCCTCCGGACAGATGAAAAACTGTTTTTT	CASSLRTDEKLFF
15	TRBV5-1	TRBJ2-7	.	TRBD1	TGCGCCAGCAGCTTGGCGGGGGACAGGAGGGGCGAGCAGTACTTC	CASSLAGDRRGEQYF
15	TRBV7-6	TRBJ2-7	.	TRBD2	TGTGCCAGCAGCGTGACTAGCGGGGGGGCGGTCGAGCAGTACTTC	CASSVTSGGAVEQYF
12	TRBV30	TRBJ2-7	.	.	TGTGCCTGGAGTGTAGAGTCCTACGAGCAGTACTTC	CAWSVESYEQYF
14	TRBV5-4	TRBJ1-2	.	TRBD1	TGTGCCAGCAGTCGGGACAGGGGGGGATATGGCTACACCTTC	CASSRDRGGYGYTF
15	TRBV2	TRBJ2-5	.	TRBD1	TGTGCCAGCAGGGCAGGGGGCTTAGGGGAAGAGACCCAGTACTTC	CASRAGGLGEETQYF
15	TRBV11-2	TRBJ2-1	.	.	TGTGCCAGCAGCTTAGCGGACAGCTCCTACAATGAGCAGTTCTTC	CASSLADSSYNEQFF
15	TRBV7-6	TRBJ1-1	.	TRBD1	TGTGCCAGCAGCTTAAGGTCAGGGGGGTTTACTGAAGCTTTCTTT	CASSLRSGGFTEAFF
16	TRBV7-3	TRBJ2-7	.	.	TGTGCCAGCAGCCCACAGGGTGAGGGTTCCCTCGGAGGGCAGTACTTC	CASSPQGEGSLGGQYF
15	TRBV27	TRBJ2-3	.	.	TGTGCCAGCAGTTTGGACCTCCGAGGGACAGATACGCAGTATTTT	CASSLDLRGTDTQYF
13	TRBV10-3	TRBJ2-1	.	.	TGTGCCATCAGCCCAAGAGGCGACAATGAGCAGTTCTTC	CAISPRGDNEQFF
13	TRBV5-5	TRBJ2-7	once	.	TGTGCCAGCAGCTTGCCAGGGCTGGGCGAGCAGTACTTC	CASSLPGLGEQYF
15	TRBV2	TRBJ1-2	few	.	TGTGCCAGCAGTCCTTTTAATGGGGGGGGCTATGGCTACACCTTC	CASSPFNGGGYGYTF
11	TRBV30	TRBJ2-3	many	.	TGTGCCTGGAGTGTATCTGATACGCAGTATTTT	CAWSVSDTQYF
15	TRBV4-2	TRBJ1-4	.	TRBD1	TGTGCCAGCAGCCCAGGGACAGGGCTCCGAGAAAAACTGTTTTTT	CASSPGTGLREKLFF
13	TRBV12-3/TRBV12-4	TRBJ2-7	.	.	TGTGCCAGCAGTTTACTCCAGGGTTACGAGCAGTACTTC	CASSLLQGYEQYF
14	TRBV7-9	TRBJ1-2	.	.	TGTGCCAGCAGCCCCCAGGGGTTGAACTATGGCTACACCTTC	CASSPQGLNYGYTF
13	TRBV21-1	TRBJ1-5	.	.	TGTGCCAGGAACAGGGTGAGGGTTCAGCCCCAGCATTTT	CARNRVRVQPQHF
12	TRBV6-5	TRBJ1-2	.	.	TGTGCCAGCTCCGGGTCCCTCTATGGCTACACCTTC	CASSGSLYGYTF
13	TRBV29-1	TRBJ1-4	.	.	TGCAGCGTTGTTCGGGGAATCGAGGAAAAACTGTTTTTT	CSVVRGIEEKLFF
15	TRBV6-4	TRBJ2-1	.	.	TGTGCCAGCACCTCTCGTGGGGAGGCTCGAAATGAGCAGTTCTTC	CASTSRGEARNEQFF
15	TRBV29-1	TRBJ1-2	.	.	TGCAGCGTTGGGCCCCGACAGGAGCCCTACTATGGCTACACCTTC	CSVGPRQEPYYGYTF
15	TRBV11-2	TRBJ1-2	.	.	TGTGCCAGCAGCTTACCCCGAGTCCCTAACTATGGCTACACCTTC	CASSLPRVPNYGYTF
14	TRBV6-2/TRBV6-3	TRBJ2-2	few	.	TGTGCCAGCAGTTACAGAGCCCACACCGGGGAGCTGTTTTTT	CASSYRAHTGELFF
12	TRBV12-3/TRBV12-4	TRBJ1-2	.	.	TGTGCCAGCAGAAGGGGGGGCTATGGCTACACCTTC	CASRRGGYGYTF
17	TRBV19	TRBJ1-4	.	TRBD1	TGTGCCAGTAGGCGGCGGGACAGCGATGCAACTAATGAAAAACTGTTTTTT	CASRRRDSDATNEKLFF
19	TRBV9	TRBJ2-2	once	TRBD1	TGTGCCAGCAGCGTCGCGGGACAGGGGGCTTCCTCGGACACCGGGGAGCTGTTTTTT	CASSVAGQGASSDTGELFF
16	TRBV10-3	TRBJ2-3	.	TRBD1	TGTGCCATCAGTCACGGACAGGGGAGCAGCACAGATACGCAGTATTTT	CAISHGQGSSTDTQYF
17	TRBV19	TRBJ2-7	.	.	TGTGCCAGTAGTGGCAGGGACTCAGGGCGTCGGGCAGGCGAGCAGTACTTC	CASSGRDSGRRAGEQYF
16	TRBV11-2	TRBJ1-2	.	TRBD1	TGTGCCAGCAGCCACTATACAGGGGGCGCGAGCTATGGCTACACCTTC	CASSHYTGGASYGYTF
13	TRBV13	TRBJ2-1	.	.	TGTGCCAGCAGCCGGGGTCCTGGCAATGAGCAGTTCTTC	CASSRGPGNEQFF
16	TRBV28	TRBJ1-2	once	TRBD1	TGTGCCAGCAGTCCCCGGGGACAGGGGAGGACCTATGGCTACACCTTC	CASSPRGQGRTYGYTF
14	TRBV9	TRBJ1-1	.	TRBD1	TGTGCCAGCGGACAGGAGTCACCGAACACTGAAGCTTTCTTT	CASGQESPNTEAFF
13	TRBV24-1	TRBJ2-3	.	.	TGTGCCACCAGTACGCAGGACTTGGATACGCAGTATTTT	CATSTQDLDTQYF
12	TRBV6-5	TRBJ2-7	.	TRBD1	TGTGCCAGCACCGGACAGGGCTACGAGCAGTACTTC	CASTGQGYEQYF
15	TRBV19	TRBJ2-1	.	.	TGTGCCAGTAGTACCTTGGACAAGTACGACAATGAGCAGTTCTTC	CASSTLDKYDNEQFF
15	TRBV6-5	TRBJ1-1	.	TRBD1	TGTGCCAGCAGCCTTTCAGGGACAGCCGGGACTGAAGCTTTCTTT	CASSLSGTAGTEAFF
15	TRBV7-9	TRBJ2-1	.	.	TGTGCCAGCAGCTGGGACCCAGGGGCTTACAATGAGCAGTTCTTC	CASSWDPGAYNEQFF
13	TRBV6-6	TRBJ1-2	.	.	TGTGCCAGCAGTCACCCAGGGGACTATGGCTACACCTTC	CASSHPGDYGYTF
14	TRBV5-4	TRBJ2-3	.	TRBD1	TGTGCCAGCAGCATCGGACAGGGGGGAGATACGCAGTATTTT	CASSIGQGGDTQYF
17	TRBV3-1/TRBV3-2	TRBJ1-1	.	.	TGTGCCAGCAGCCAAGATGCGGTTCCGAAAGGGAACACTGAAGCTTTCTTT	CASSQDAVPKGNTEAFF
14	TRBV6-5	TRBJ1-3	.	.	TGTGCCAGCAGCCGAGACAGCTCTGGAAACACCATATATTTT	CASSRDSSGNTIYF
14	TRBV9	TRBJ1-2	.	TRBD1	TGTGCCAGCAGCGTAGGGGCAGGGGGTGATGGCTACACCTTC	CASSVGAGGDGYTF
16	TRBV12-5	TRBJ2-7	.	TRBD1	TGTGCTAGTGGTCCCCGGGACAGGGATCCGGGGTGGGAGCAGTACTTC	CASGPRDRDPGWEQYF
15	TRBV4-1	TRBJ1-3	.	.	TGCGCCAGCAGCCAGGAACAGAGAACTGGAAACACCATATATTTT	CASSQEQRTGNTIYF
13	TRBV18	TRBJ1-2	.	.	TGTGCCAGCGAGGGGGAGTCCCCTAGGGGCTACACCTTC	CASEGESPRGYTF